This T cell receptor (beta chain) came from a study of regulatory T cells in long-lasting Graves disease. With iRepertoire HTBI primers and Arm-PCR of CDR3 regions, TCR beta libraries were built. TCRdb re-called the multiplex PCR reads with MiXCR, one entry per CDR3 protein. Counted here are a few hundred thousand distinct CDR3 sequences, over 9.5% occurring once; the ten biggest clones make up under 20%. The time point denotes: newly diagnosed GD, antithyroid drugs for less than 3 months. Extracted RNA from PBMCs served as the source of the TCR library. V shed 5 bases and J shed 0 bases, with 23 bases lying between them. The CDR3 loop spans 20 amino acids. Germline CDR1 is MNHEY and CDR2 is SVGEGT. The sample was also linked to a second study, of T cells in Graves' hyperthyroidism and ophthalmopathy. That work contributes: In the first-round RT-PCR of the TCR CDR3, the HTBI primer set was used.

The material sequenced was peripheral blood mononuclear cells (PBMCs), taken at new diagnosis, from a patient treated with antithyroid drugs. The TCR originated in a woman younger than 35 with Graves disease. The chain joins TRBV6-2 or TRBV6-3 to TRBJ2-6; D possibly corresponds to TRBD1 (6 bases). The CDR3: CASSDVWGDTGFSGANVLTF. The CDR3 DNA follows: TGTGCCAGCAGTGATGTCTGGGGAGATACAGGGTTCTCTGGGGCCAACGTCCTGACTTTC.